These 17 T cell receptor beta chains originate from one sample sequenced in a study of tumor-infiltrating lymphocytes in primary liver carcinoma. Germline DNA was extracted too, while blood RNA derived from unsorted whole blood. Production of TCR beta cDNA used approximately 0.45 ug total RNA together with a constant-region primer. Each TCR beta library was derived from three nested multiplex PCR rounds that employed slightly modified ARM-PCR. TRBV1-TRBV30 forward primers paired with a C-beta reverse primer drove the first two PCR rounds, about 10 cycles each. TCRdb ran MiXCR on the multiplex PCR reads and lists one entry per CDR3 protein. The data show 150,000 to 200,000 distinct CDR3 sequences, roughly 61% seen once. Specimen: peripheral blood. Receptors were obtained from a woman in her sixties with primary liver carcinoma and hepatitis B virus infection.

A remark on this clonotype: At one end the junction does not follow the germline gene, possibly because of a read error. The chain uses TRBV11-2 and TRBJ2-2, with D unclear. The germline V gene encodes CDR1 SGHAT and CDR2 FQNNGV. The CDR3 runs to 15 residues. CDR3 protein: CVSSLRTAHTGELFF. The CDR3 bases are TGTGTCAGCAGCTTACGCACGGCTCACACCGGGGAGCTGTTTTTT.

Concerning this clonotype itself: One junction end does not reproduce the germline sequence, and a read error may be involved. The V gene is TRBV28, the J gene TRBJ2-7; possible D gene TRBD2, 6 bases. The germline V gene encodes CDR1 MDHEN and CDR2 SYDVKM. The CDR3 length is 15 residues. In DNA form, the CDR3 reads TGTGCCAGCAGTGTGGGTGGCAGCCGGGGTCGGGAGCTGTACTTC. This encodes CASSVGGSRGRELYF.

Comments on this clonotype: A much larger clone differs from this one at a single base, so this may be a read error. This chain links TRBV29-1 with TRBJ1-2, with TRBD1 identical over 9 bases. CDR3 length: 14 residues. Germline V CDR1 and CDR2: SQVTM, ANQGSEA. The DNA for the CDR3 is TGCATCGCTGGACAGGGGCAAGCTAACTATGGCTACACCTTC. Translation: CIAGQGQANYGYTF.

Remarks on this clonotype: A read error may explain this, as a much larger clone is one base away. CDR3 nucleotides: TGCGCCAGCAGCATACTCGGTATACGTAACACCGGGGAGCTGTTATTT. It yields the protein CASSILGIRNTGELLF. V usage is TRBV4-1 and J usage is TRBJ2-2; D perhaps matches TRBD2 (5 bases). The CDR3 runs to 16 residues. In germline, CDR1 is MGHRA, CDR2 YSYEKL.

Concerning this clonotype: A junction boundary mismatches the germline segment, possibly from a read error. This chain joins TRBV11-2 and TRBJ2-5, with no clear D. Germline V gene data show CDR1 as SGHAT and CDR2 as FQNNGV. The length of the CDR3 is 11 residues. The CDR3 bases are TGTACCAGCAGCACGAGGGAGACCCAGTACTTC. This codes for CTSSTRETQYF. Using reference TRBV11-2 and TRBJ2-5 for the parts outside the CDR3, the full variable domain is EAGVAQSPRYKIIEKRQSVAFWCNPISGHATLYWYQQILGQGPKLLIQFQNNGVVDDSQLPKDRFSAERLKGVDSTLKIQPAKLEDSAVYLCTSSTRETQYFGPGTRLLVL.

This clonotype was seen a few times. The rearrangement uses TRBV5-6 and TRBJ1-4; possibly TRBD1 for D (5 bases). V was trimmed by 2 bases and J by 6 bases, leaving 14 bases between them. This CDR3 has 15 residues. Germline CDR1 and CDR2: SGHDT and YYEEEE. DNA for the CDR3: TGTGCCAGCAGCTTACCAGGGTCGGACGATGAAAAACTGTTTTTT. It yields the protein CASSLPGSDDEKLFF.

The chain has TRBV10-3 and TRBJ1-2; 8 bases map to TRBD1. J lost 3 bases, V lost 5 bases, and 2 bases had no gene match. CDR1 and CDR2 from the germline V gene are ENHRY and SYGVKD. The CDR3 contains 13 residues. CDR3 residues: CAISLQGDYGYTF. The CDR3 DNA sequence: TGTGCCATCAGTTTACAGGGGGACTATGGCTACACCTTC.

With regard to this clonotype: The missing conserved phenylalanine or tryptophan at the end of this CDR3 makes a read error likely. The CDR3 sequence is CASSRGLRRDYNEQFL. CDR3 in DNA: TGTGCCAGCAGTCGTGGGCTGAGGCGAGACTACAATGAGCAGTTCCTC. This rearrangement joins TRBV6-1 to TRBJ2-1; no definite D call. The CDR3 loop spans 16 amino acids. From germline, CDR1 is MNHNS and CDR2 SASEGT. The V and J ends lost 5 bases and 3 bases respectively, with 17 bases between them.

Points on this clonotype: This could be a read error, since a much larger clone is one nucleotide away. This chain connects TRBV4-1 to TRBJ1-6; D possibly corresponds to TRBD1 (5 bases). The CDR3 spans 16 residues. Germline CDR1 and CDR2: MGHRA and YSYEKL. CDR3 amino acids: CASSQGRSNRNSPLLF. The DNA for the CDR3 is TGCGCCAGCAGCCAGGGACGATCGAATAGGAATTCACCCCTCCTCTTT.

To note about this clonotype: No conserved phenylalanine or tryptophan is present at the end of the CDR3, so a read error is the likely explanation. The chain joins TRBV29-1 to TRBJ1-1; D gene unclear. In germline, CDR1 is SQVTM, CDR2 ANQGSEA. This CDR3 has 10 amino acids. V was pared by 7 bases and J by 8 bases, with 11 bases between. For the CDR3, the DNA is TGCAGCGGAGGGCAGGAGGAAGCTTTCTAT. This sequence encodes CSGGQEEAFY.

The chain carries TRBV28 and TRBJ2-7; D perhaps matches TRBD1 (7 bases). CDR1 and CDR2 (germline): MDHEN, SYDVKM. V lost 5 bases to trimming and J lost 0 bases, with 29 bases between them. The CDR3 has 20 residues. The CDR3 coding sequence is TGTGCCAGCAGTCCCAGGGGGGTACGGGGGAGACTTAAGAGCTCCTACGAGCAGTACTTC. It yields the protein CASSPRGVRGRLKSSYEQYF.

This clonotype was recorded at least ten times. The chain is built from TRBV29-1 and TRBJ1-1; D not certain. This CDR3 spans 12 amino acids. With 5 bases removed from V and 9 bases from J, the gap between germline ends came to 16 bases. Germline CDR1 is SQVTM and CDR2 is ANQGSEA. Written as DNA, the CDR3 is TGCAGCGTTTCCTCGGAGAGTGAACAAGCTTTCTTT. The encoded protein is CSVSSESEQAFF.

Regarding this clonotype: One end of the junction varies from germline; a read error may be responsible. The chain couples TRBV11-2 to TRBJ1-3; 7 nucleotides align to TRBD1. The germline gives CDR1 SGHAT, CDR2 FQNNGV. This CDR3 is built from 13 residues. The CDR3 DNA reads as TGTGCTAGCATCCGGACAGGAGGAAACACCATATATTTT. Residues: CASIRTGGNTIYF.

This clonotype has a handful of counts. The rearrangement joins TRBV14 to TRBJ2-5; D is possibly TRBD1 or TRBD2 (5 bases each). Trimming took 5 bases from V and 4 from J, leaving 23 bases between them. The germline CDR1 and CDR2 sequences are SGHDN and FVKESK. The CDR3 sequence is 17 residues long. CDR3 residues: CASSEQLAGRVGETQYF. The CDR3 DNA reads TGTGCCAGCAGCGAACAACTCGCAGGGCGGGTAGGAGAGACCCAGTACTTC. Drawing the rest from reference TRBV14 and TRBJ2-5, the complete variable domain is EAGVTQFPSHSVIEKGQTVTLRCDPISGHDNLYWYRRVMGKEIKFLLHFVKESKQDESGMPNNRFLAERTGGTYSTLKVQPAELEDSGVYFCASSEQLAGRVGETQYFGPGTRLLVL.

This clonotype has more than one count but fewer than ten. At one of its ends the junction is not consistent with the germline gene, which may arise from a read error. This chain links TRBV11-2 with TRBJ2-1; 8 bases fit TRBD1. Germline V gene data show CDR1 as SGHAT and CDR2 as FQNNGV. The CDR3 runs to 15 residues. The CDR3 nucleotides read TGTGCTAGCAGCTTAGGGCAGGGGGCCTACAATGAGCAGTCCTTC. Protein product: CASSLGQGAYNEQSF.

As regards this clonotype: A much bigger clone sits one base away, suggesting this may be a read error. The rearrangement uses TRBV6-6 and TRBJ2-5, with a tentative D call TRBD2 (5 bases). The V and J ends lost 8 bases and 3 bases respectively, with 16 bases between them. The germline CDR1 and CDR2 sequences are MNHNY and SVGAGI (reference sequence). The CDR3 is 14 residues long. The CDR3 loop is CASCENSVEETQYF. In nucleotides, the CDR3 is TGTGCCAGCTGTGAAAATAGCGTAGAAGAGACCCAGTACTTC.

This clonotype appeared many times. The V call is TRBV4-1, the J call TRBJ2-1; either TRBD1 or TRBD2 may fit D (6 bases each). The CDR3 runs to 15 residues. The germline V gene has CDR1 MGHRA and CDR2 YSYEKL. Trimming shortened V by 4 bases and J by 6 bases, and 16 bases separated the two germline ends. The CDR3 bases are TGCGCCAGCAGCCTTAGACTAGTCAGGGGCAATGAGCAGTTCTTC. Its protein is CASSLRLVRGNEQFF.